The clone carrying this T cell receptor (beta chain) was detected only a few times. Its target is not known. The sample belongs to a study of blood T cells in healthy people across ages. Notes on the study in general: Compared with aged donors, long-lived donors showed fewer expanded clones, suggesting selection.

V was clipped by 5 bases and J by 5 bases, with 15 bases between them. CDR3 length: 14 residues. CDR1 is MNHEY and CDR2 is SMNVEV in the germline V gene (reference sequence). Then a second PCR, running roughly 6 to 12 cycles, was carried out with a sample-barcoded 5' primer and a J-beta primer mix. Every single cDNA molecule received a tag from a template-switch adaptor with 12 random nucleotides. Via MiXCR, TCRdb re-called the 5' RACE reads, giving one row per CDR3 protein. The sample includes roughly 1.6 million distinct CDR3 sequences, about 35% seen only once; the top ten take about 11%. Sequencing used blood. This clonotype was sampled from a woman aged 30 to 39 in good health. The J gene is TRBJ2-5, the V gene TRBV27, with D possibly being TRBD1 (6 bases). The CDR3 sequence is CASSTRQVGETQYF. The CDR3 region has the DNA TGTGCCAGCAGTACCCGACAGGTGGGGGAGACCCAGTACTTC.